This T cell receptor beta chain was found in a study of cytomegalovirus exposure and HLA in healthy donors. Study-level information: Of approximately 400 genotyped donors, more than 70% clustered with self-reported Caucasian donors.

The V and J ends lost 4 bases and 2 bases respectively, with 12 bases between them. The CDR3 runs 15 residues. The germline V gene has CDR1 SGDLS and CDR2 YYNGEE. 60 Vbeta and 13 Jbeta primers were used in PCR. The repertoire was sequenced with immunoSEQ multiplex PCR; TCRdb's copy has only in-frame clones and lacks some. Among over 150,000 clones listed, approximately 78% were seen once. The specimen sequenced was PBMCs. V usage is TRBV9 and J usage is TRBJ2-2, with D unclear. This receptor was identified in a woman aged 25 to 39 in good health and CMV-seropositive. The CDR3 DNA reads as TGTGCCAGCAGCCTCACTCCCCTAAACACCGGGGAGCTGTTTTTT. Amino acid sequence: CASSLTPLNTGELFF.